Presented here are 29 T cell receptor beta chains from one specimen sequenced in a study of shared clonotypes between healthy human individuals. Generated by immunoSEQ multiplex PCR, the TCRdb table keeps only in-frame clones and is missing some. The table lists some 700,000 clones, 80% to 95% of them singletons. Sequencing used memory CD8+ T cells from PBMCs. The subset here: CD45RO+ cells pooled with CCR7-negative TemRA cells. The origin of the receptors is a man between 18 and 35 years old in good health. Some clones in this sample may be carry-over from other donors' samples.

The V and J genes are TRBV27 and TRBJ2-7; 11 bases fit TRBD2. Germline V gene data show CDR1 as MNHEY and CDR2 as SMNVEV (reference sequence). The CDR3 is made up of 16 amino acids. V shed 4 bases and J 3 bases; nucleotides not matched to a gene: 8. This chain's CDR3 is CASSSLAGGKFYEQYF. In DNA, the CDR3 is TGTGCCAGCAGTTCCTTAGCGGGAGGGAAATTCTACGAGCAGTACTTC.

The chain employs TRBV4-1 and TRBJ2-7, with D hard to call. The CDR3 is made up of 13 amino acids. Trimming took 0 bases from V and 3 from J, leaving 6 bases between them. In germline, CDR1 is MGHRA, CDR2 YSYEKL. The CDR3 DNA reads TGCGCCAGCAGCCAAGATGCCAACTACGAGCAGTACTTC. Translated, it gives CASSQDANYEQYF.

The chain uses TRBV7-9 and TRBJ2-5; D not certain. Near its end, the DNA agrees better with TRBJ2-7, so the J call may be wrong. CDR3 length: 12 amino acids. From germline, CDR1 is SEHNR and CDR2 FQNEAQ (reference sequence). The CDR3 DNA reads TGTGCCAGCACCCGTTCGGTCGACGAGCAGTACTTC. The encoded protein is CASTRSVDEQYF.

The chain carries TRBV7-8 and TRBJ1-5; D not certain. The CDR3 consists of 13 residues. Germline CDR1 and CDR2: SGHVS and FQNEAQ. V shed 4 bases and J shed 7 bases, with 11 bases lying between them. The CDR3 sequence: CASSSPLEQPQHF. The CDR3 nucleotides read TGTGCCAGCAGCTCCCCCCTTGAGCAGCCCCAGCATTTT.

V gene TRBV5-6 combines with J gene TRBJ2-7, with a possible D match to TRBD2 (5 bases). The CDR3 length is 12 residues. Germline V gene data show CDR1 as SGHDT and CDR2 as YYEEEE. V was trimmed by 4 bases and J by 6 bases, leaving 11 bases between them. The CDR3 reads CASSLGRAEQYF. DNA of the CDR3: TGTGCCAGCAGCCTAGGGCGGGCCGAGCAGTACTTC.

V and J are TRBV4-2 and TRBJ2-3; possibly TRBD2 for D (7 bases). CDR3 length equals 17 residues. Between the trimmed V and J ends, which lost 1 base and 0 bases, there was a span of 14 bases. Germline V gives CDR1 LGHNA, CDR2 YNFKEQ. CDR3 in amino acids: CASSQGGLAASTDTQYF. The CDR3 nucleotides are TGTGCCAGCAGCCAAGGGGGGCTAGCGGCTAGCACAGATACGCAGTATTTT.

The chain uses TRBV6-5 and TRBJ2-7; D might be TRBD2 (6 bases). Germline V gives CDR1 MNHEY, CDR2 SVGAGI. V was pared by 5 bases and J by 5 bases, with 16 bases between. The CDR3 runs to 14 residues. CDR3 DNA sequence: TGTGCCAGCAGTGTGGGACGGGAGTACCACGAGCAGTACTTC. This encodes CASSVGREYHEQYF.

The chain employs TRBV2 and TRBJ2-5; a possible D gene is TRBD2 (5 bases). CDR1 and CDR2 from the germline V gene are SNHLY and FYNNEI. The V and J ends lost 2 bases and 6 bases respectively, with 13 bases between them. The CDR3 length is 14 residues. In DNA, the CDR3 is TGTGCCAGCAGTGAACCGGGAATAAGTAAGACCCAGTACTTC. It translates to CASSEPGISKTQYF.

V usage is TRBV27 and J usage is TRBJ1-1; D not certain. The CDR3 spans 13 residues. Trimming removed 6 bases at V and 1 base at J, with 9 bases between. From germline, CDR1 is MNHEY and CDR2 SMNVEV (reference sequence). CDR3 in DNA: TGTGCCAGCAGCACCCAAACGAACACTGAAGCTTTCTTT. Amino acids: CASSTQTNTEAFF.

The chain joins TRBV15 to TRBJ2-3; D is perhaps TRBD1 (6 bases). CDR3 length: 14 residues. Germline V gives CDR1 LNHNV, CDR2 YYDKDF (reference sequence). V lost 0 bases to trimming and J lost 3 bases, with 7 bases between them. The CDR3 loop is CATSRETGTDTQYF. The CDR3 DNA sequence: TGTGCCACCAGCAGAGAAACAGGGACAGATACGCAGTATTTT.

This clone was seen a handful of times. The V gene is TRBV27, the J gene TRBJ2-7; a possible D gene is TRBD1 (6 bases). This CDR3 has 15 amino acids. Germline V gene data show CDR1 as MNHEY and CDR2 as SMNVEV (reference sequence). Deletions cut 1 base from V and 6 bases from J, with 16 bases between. The CDR3 DNA reads as TGTGCCAGCAGTTTATATAGGGACACGGGGCGCGAGCAGTACTTC. It is translated as CASSLYRDTGREQYF.

This chain links TRBV28 with TRBJ2-1; TRBD2 is a possible D gene (6 bases). The CDR3 loop spans 15 amino acids. CDR1 and CDR2 from the germline V gene are MDHEN and SYDVKM. Trimming shortened V by 1 base and J by 0 bases, and 7 bases separated the two germline ends. CDR3 in amino acids: CASSLSGSSYNEQFF. In DNA form, the CDR3 reads TGTGCCAGCAGTTTATCCGGGAGCTCCTACAATGAGCAGTTCTTC.

This chain joins TRBV6-1 and TRBJ1-5; D not certain. The CDR3 totals 14 residues. Germline CDR1 reads MNHNS; CDR2 reads SASEGT. The germline V and J ends were trimmed by 6 bases and 2 bases, with 11 bases remaining between them. The CDR3 sequence is CASSDSEGNQPQHF. The CDR3 region has the DNA TGTGCCAGCAGCGACTCGGAGGGCAATCAGCCCCAGCATTTT.

The rearrangement uses TRBV6-5 and TRBJ2-7; D tentatively fits TRBD1 or TRBD2 (5 bases each). Germline lookup yields CDR1 MNHEY and CDR2 SVGAGI. Trimming removed 7 bases at V and 0 bases at J, with 13 bases between. CDR3 length equals 14 residues. As DNA, the CDR3 is TGTGCCAGCAAACCTGAGGGGACCTCCTACGAGCAGTACTTC. It is translated as CASKPEGTSYEQYF.

J is TRBJ1-1 and V is TRBV5-6; D is unresolved. Trimming removed 5 bases at V and 3 bases at J, with 8 bases between. Germline CDR1 SGHDT, CDR2 YYEEEE. This CDR3 is 12 amino acids long. The CDR3 region is CASRTGDTEAFF. The CDR3 DNA sequence: TGTGCCAGCAGGACCGGAGACACTGAAGCTTTCTTT.

The chain joins TRBV7-9 to TRBJ2-5; TRBD2 is a possible D gene (7 bases). V gave up 5 bases and J gave up 6 bases, with 19 bases separating them. The CDR3 has 15 amino acids. In germline, CDR1 is SEHNR, CDR2 FQNEAQ (reference sequence). DNA of the CDR3: TGTGCCAGCAGCACCCAGGGGAGGGCCGGACAGACCCAGTACTTC. It encodes CASSTQGRAGQTQYF.

The chain is built from TRBV30 and TRBJ2-7; tentatively, D is TRBD1 or TRBD2 (5 bases each). Germline assignment: CDR1 GTSNPN and CDR2 SVGIG (reference sequence). The V end was cut by 0 bases, the J end by 2 bases, with 8 bases between. The CDR3 has 13 residues. In DNA, the CDR3 is TGTGCCTGGAGTGTCCGGGGCCCCTACGAGCAGTACTTC. This encodes CAWSVRGPYEQYF. The whole variable domain, remainder taken from reference TRBV30 and TRBJ2-7, is SQTIHQWPATLVQPVGSPLSLECTVEGTSNPNLYWYRQAAGRGLQLLFYSVGIGQISSEVPQNLSASRPQDRQFILSSKKLLLSDSGFYLCAWSVRGPYEQYFGPGTRLTVT.

V gene TRBV11-2 combines with J gene TRBJ2-2; D is perhaps TRBD1 (6 bases). The CDR3 contains 15 residues. The V gene lost 7 bases and the J gene lost 4 bases, with 16 bases spanning the gap. Germline CDR1 and CDR2: SGHAT and FQNNGV. CDR3 sequence: CASTTGWGLTGELFF. The CDR3 DNA sequence: TGTGCCAGCACAACGGGTTGGGGGCTCACCGGGGAGCTGTTTTTT.

The rearrangement joins TRBV25-1 to TRBJ2-1; 8 bases match TRBD1. CDR1 and CDR2 (germline): MGHDK, SYGVNS. Losses at the gene ends were 5 bases for V and 7 bases for J; bases not matched to a gene: 10. CDR3 length: 15 residues. CDR3 coding DNA: TGTGCCAGCAGTCCTCGGCAGGGGGCTGTAAATGAGCAGTTCTTC. Amino acids: CASSPRQGAVNEQFF.

V and J are TRBV7-9 and TRBJ1-2; 11 nucleotides line up with TRBD1. V was pared by 8 bases and J by 4 bases, with 18 bases of the junction left unmatched. Germline V gives CDR1 SEHNR, CDR2 FQNEAQ (reference sequence). CDR3 size: 18 residues. In nucleotides, the CDR3 is TGTGCCAGCCATTCTAACTTGGACAGGGGGCTTTCCTTCTATGGCTACACCTTC. Translation gives CASHSNLDRGLSFYGYTF.

This chain joins TRBV28 and TRBJ2-3; 8 nucleotides agree with TRBD2. This CDR3 has 15 residues. Germline CDR1 and CDR2: MDHEN and SYDVKM. V gave up 5 bases and J gave up 3 bases; unmatched junction bases: 7. CDR3 protein: CASSLPTSGTDTQYF. The CDR3 DNA reads as TGTGCCAGCAGTCTCCCCACTAGCGGAACAGATACGCAGTATTTT.

There are a few counts of this clone. The chain links TRBV4-1 to TRBJ1-1; D perhaps matches TRBD1 (6 bases). The CDR3 length is 14 residues. V was trimmed by 0 bases and J by 5 bases, leaving 10 bases between them. CDR1 is MGHRA and CDR2 is YSYEKL in the germline V gene. The CDR3 nucleotides are TGCGCCAGCAGCCAAGATGGGGGGGCTACTGAAGCTTTCTTT. Encoded protein: CASSQDGGATEAFF.

The chain couples TRBV13 to TRBJ2-5; 10 bases fit TRBD2. The DNA end favors TRBJ2-7, so the J call may be wrong. This CDR3 contains 14 residues. Germline CDR1 reads PRHDT; CDR2 reads FYEKMQ (reference sequence). This chain's CDR3 is CASSFSGRTYEQYF. CDR3 sequence (DNA): TGTGCCAGCAGCTTTAGCGGGAGGACGTACGAGCAGTACTTC.

This sequence joins TRBV11-3 and TRBJ2-2, with a weak D call TRBD1 (5 bases). Germline-derived CDR1 and CDR2 are SGHNT and YENEEA. The V and J ends lost 7 bases and 4 bases respectively, with 13 bases between them. The CDR3 sequence is 14 residues long. CDR3 in amino acids: CASIGAFPTGELFF. The CDR3, as DNA: TGTGCCAGCATAGGGGCCTTTCCCACCGGGGAGCTGTTTTTT.

The rearrangement joins TRBV9 to TRBJ1-2; D gene uncertain. This CDR3 is built from 15 residues. The V end was cut by 0 bases, the J end by 7 bases, with 16 bases between. Per the germline V gene, CDR1 is SGDLS and CDR2 is YYNGEE. CDR3 sequence: CASSVGRGEVGGYTF. CDR3 DNA: TGTGCCAGCAGCGTAGGGCGGGGAGAAGTGGGTGGCTACACCTTC.

J is TRBJ1-2 and V is TRBV19, with a tentative D call TRBD1 (6 bases). CDR3 length equals 14 residues. Germline V CDR1 and CDR2: LNHDA, SQIVND (reference sequence). Trimming removed 5 bases at V and 8 bases at J, with 18 bases between. CDR3 residues: CASSPQGFAEGYTF. DNA of the CDR3: TGTGCCAGTAGTCCGCAGGGGTTTGCGGAGGGCTACACCTTC.

V and J are TRBV7-9 and TRBJ1-2, with D perhaps TRBD1 (5 bases). The V gene lost 4 bases and the J gene lost 2 bases, with 8 bases spanning the gap. CDR1 is SEHNR, CDR2 FQNEAQ, per germline (reference sequence). The CDR3 spans 13 residues. The CDR3 DNA reads TGTGCCAGCAGCTCAAGGGACAACTATGGCTACACCTTC. Translated: CASSSRDNYGYTF.

This chain connects TRBV10-2 to TRBJ2-1, with 13 bases fitting TRBD2. In germline, CDR1 is WSHSY, CDR2 SAAADI. The CDR3 has 17 residues. The J segment lost 2 bases and the V segment lost 0 bases, leaving 1 base of the junction unmatched. CDR3 bases: TGCGCCAGCAGTGAGTCGGGGACTAGCGGGACCTACAATGAGCAGTTCTTC. It codes for CASSESGTSGTYNEQFF.

CDR3 residues: CASTHGGEPTDTQYF. CDR3 nucleotide sequence: TGTGCCAGCACCCACGGGGGGGAGCCCACAGATACGCAGTATTTT. The chain recombines TRBV7-8 with TRBJ2-3; 8 bases align to TRBD2. Looked up from germline, CDR1 is SGHVS and CDR2 is FQNEAQ. Trimming removed 7 bases from V and 2 bases from J; junction bases left unmatched: 8. The CDR3 length is 15 residues.